These 10 T cell receptor beta chains were all obtained from the same sample, sequenced in a study of T cell repertoires in cytomegalovirus infection. Which antigens these TCRs recognize remains unknown. TCRdb used MiXCR to reprocess the reads, holding one entry per CDR3 protein. Here the sample spans roughly 990,000 distinct CDR3 sequences, around 30% being singletons. Sequenced material: cultured CD8+ T cells from PBMCs, taken from culture after CMV antigen stimulation. These receptors were obtained from a human donor in good health (CMV status not recorded). Some clones in this sample may be carry-over from other donors' samples.

This clonotype was seen only a few times. The chain carries TRBV10-3 and TRBJ1-4, with unresolved D. Germline values: CDR1 ENHRY, CDR2 SYGVKD. The CDR3 runs 11 residues. V was shortened by 0 bases and J by 10 bases, with 3 bases between the two germline ends. The CDR3: CAISESGKLFF. As DNA, the CDR3 is TGTGCCATCAGTGAGTCAGGAAAACTGTTTTTT.

V usage is TRBV6-6 and J usage is TRBJ2-5; 8 bases map to TRBD2. J gave up 5 bases and V 0 bases, and 11 bases lay outside the gene matches. This CDR3 is 17 amino acids long. CDR1 is MNHNY and CDR2 is SVGAGI in the germline V gene (reference sequence). The CDR3 protein is CASSYSPGAGGGETQYF. CDR3 DNA: TGTGCCAGCAGTTACTCTCCCGGCGCGGGGGGTGGTGAGACCCAGTACTTC.

A remark on this clonotype: Possible read error: a much larger clone is one base away. This CDR3 is CASSPQGTDRQYF. Here the CDR3 DNA reads TGTGCCAGCAGCCCGCAGGGGACAGATAGGCAGTATTTT. The chain is built from TRBV7-9 and TRBJ2-3; 7 bases are a match to TRBD1. CDR1 is SEHNR, CDR2 FQNEAQ, per germline (reference sequence). The CDR3 length is 13 residues.

This clonotype has just a few counts. The DNA for the CDR3 is TGTGCCAGCAGTTTAGGACTAGCGGGGGTAGGCGAGCAGTACTTC. This translates into CASSLGLAGVGEQYF. The chain joins TRBV27 to TRBJ2-7, with 13 bases aligning to TRBD2. The J segment lost 6 bases and the V segment lost 2 bases, leaving 4 bases of the junction unmatched. The CDR3 is made up of 15 amino acids. Germline-derived CDR1 and CDR2 are MNHEY and SMNVEV (reference sequence).

This clonotype was counted ten times or more. This sequence joins TRBV12-3 or TRBV12-4 and TRBJ2-1, with TRBD1 identical over 8 bases. V gave up 5 bases and J gave up 9 bases; unmatched junction bases: 9. The length of the CDR3 is 14 residues. The CDR3 reads CASSRGQGGGEQFF. CDR3 in DNA: TGTGCCAGCAGTCGCGGACAGGGAGGTGGTGAGCAGTTCTTC.

The chain uses TRBV15 and TRBJ2-5; possibly TRBD1 or TRBD2 for D (5 bases each). V lost 0 bases, J lost 3 bases, and 11 bases lay in between. Germline V CDR1 and CDR2: LNHNV, YYDKDF (reference sequence). CDR3 size: 15 residues. The chain's CDR3 is CATSRDRDAEETQYF. CDR3 coding DNA: TGTGCCACCAGCAGAGATCGGGACGCCGAAGAGACCCAGTACTTC. The full variable domain, in which reference TRBV15 and TRBJ2-5 provide the parts outside the CDR3, is DAMVIQNPRYQVTQFGKPVTLSCSQTLNHNVMYWYQQKSSQAPKLLFHYYDKDFNNEADTPDNFQSRRPNTSFCFLDIRSPGLGDTAMYLCATSRDRDAEETQYFGPGTRLLVL.

The CDR3 DNA sequence: TGTGCCAGCAGCTTTCGGGGGCTGACTTTC. Protein sequence: CASSFRGLTF. The chain couples TRBV11-2 to TRBJ2-6, with TRBD2 as a possible D gene (6 bases). The CDR3 contains 10 residues. V shed 3 bases and J shed 16 bases, with 7 bases lying between them. Germline V lookup: CDR1 SGHAT, CDR2 FQNNGV.

V gene TRBV7-6 combines with J gene TRBJ2-2; perhaps TRBD1 as D (6 bases). The CDR3 is 18 amino acids. V lost 1 base and J lost 6, with 21 bases in between. CDR1 is SGHVS, CDR2 FNYEAQ, per germline. The chain's CDR3 is CASSLEIGPQGSPGELFF. CDR3 coding DNA: TGTGCCAGCAGCTTAGAGATAGGGCCGCAGGGGTCCCCCGGGGAGCTGTTTTTT.

This clonotype has more than one count but fewer than ten. The chain employs TRBV24-1 and TRBJ2-3; no clear D gene. The ends were cut back, 5 bases at V and 3 bases at J, with 8 bases in the middle. The germline V gene encodes CDR1 KGHDR and CDR2 SFDVKD. The CDR3 covers 13 residues. CDR3 protein: CATSVYGTDTQYF. The CDR3 region has the DNA TGTGCCACCAGTGTGTACGGAACAGATACGCAGTATTTT.

This chain joins TRBV7-6 and TRBJ1-5; 7 nucleotides align to TRBD1. Germline V lookup: CDR1 SGHVS, CDR2 FNYEAQ. J was trimmed by 6 bases and V by 11 bases; bases with no gene match: 16. The CDR3 totals 15 residues. The CDR3 DNA follows: TGTGCCGTAGCCTCGGACAGGCATCTTGGTCAGCCCCAGCATTTT. Its protein is CAVASDRHLGQPQHF.